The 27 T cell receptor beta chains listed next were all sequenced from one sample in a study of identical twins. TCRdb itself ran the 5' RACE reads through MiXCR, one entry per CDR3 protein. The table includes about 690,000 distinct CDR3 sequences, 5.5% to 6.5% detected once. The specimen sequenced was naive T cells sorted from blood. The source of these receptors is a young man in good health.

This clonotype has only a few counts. DNA of the CDR3: TGCAGTGCTAGAGATTCAGGTCCCATCGTCGATGAGCAGTTCTTC. It yields the protein CSARDSGPIVDEQFF. The V and J genes are TRBV20-1 and TRBJ2-1; D call uncertain. V lost 0 bases and J lost 8, with 17 bases in between. Germline V lookup: CDR1 DFQATT, CDR2 SNEGSKA (reference sequence). CDR3 length: 15 residues.

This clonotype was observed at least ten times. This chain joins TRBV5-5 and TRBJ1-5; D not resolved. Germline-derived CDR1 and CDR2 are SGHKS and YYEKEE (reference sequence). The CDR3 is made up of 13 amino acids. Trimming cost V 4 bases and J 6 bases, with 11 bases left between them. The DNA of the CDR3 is TGTGCCAGCAGCCGGGATTCTGGTCAGCCCCAGCATTTT. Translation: CASSRDSGQPQHF.

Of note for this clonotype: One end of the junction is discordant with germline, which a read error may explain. The CDR3 region is CASSFNPRTGKFF. The CDR3 nucleotides are TGTGCCAGCAGTTTTAATCCCCGGACAGGGAAGTTCTTC. The chain recombines TRBV12-3 or TRBV12-4 with TRBJ1-2; 8 bases map to TRBD1. The CDR3 is made up of 13 amino acids.

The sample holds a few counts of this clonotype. Here the CDR3 reads CASSRGGTGSGANVLTF. In DNA, the CDR3 is TGTGCCAGCAGCCGAGGGGGCACGGGCTCTGGGGCCAACGTCCTGACTTTC. The chain joins TRBV5-8 to TRBJ2-6, with 7 bases lining up with TRBD1. The V and J ends lost 4 bases and 0 bases, in that order; junction bases with no gene match: 7. The V gene's germline CDR1 is SGHTS and CDR2 YDEGEE. This CDR3 is 17 amino acids long.

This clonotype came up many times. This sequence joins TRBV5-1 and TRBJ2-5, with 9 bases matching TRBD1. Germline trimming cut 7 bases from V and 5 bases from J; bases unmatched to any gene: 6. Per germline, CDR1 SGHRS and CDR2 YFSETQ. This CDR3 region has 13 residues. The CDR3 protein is CASSTGGLETQYF. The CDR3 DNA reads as TGCGCCAGCTCGACAGGGGGTTTGGAGACCCAGTACTTC.

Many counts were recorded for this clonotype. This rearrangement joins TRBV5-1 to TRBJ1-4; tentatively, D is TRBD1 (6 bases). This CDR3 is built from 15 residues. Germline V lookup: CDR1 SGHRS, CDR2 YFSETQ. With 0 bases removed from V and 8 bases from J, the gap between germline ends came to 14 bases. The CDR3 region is CASSLEGRGEEKLFF. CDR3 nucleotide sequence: TGCGCCAGCAGCTTGGAGGGCAGGGGCGAGGAAAAACTGTTTTTT. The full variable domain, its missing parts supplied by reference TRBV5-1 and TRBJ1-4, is KAGVTQTPRYLIKTRGQQVTLSCSPISGHRSVSWYQQTPGQGLQFLFEYFSETQRNKGNFPGRFSGRQFSNSRSEMNVSTLELGDSALYLCASSLEGRGEEKLFFGSGTQLSVL.

The CDR3 coding sequence is TGTGCCAGCAGGACTAGTCGCTCCTACAATGAGCAGTTCTTC. It specifies CASRTSRSYNEQFF. This chain connects TRBV12-3 or TRBV12-4 to TRBJ2-1; the D gene is possibly TRBD2 (6 bases). The CDR3 has 14 amino acids. Trimming cost V 6 bases and J 0 bases, with 9 bases left between them.

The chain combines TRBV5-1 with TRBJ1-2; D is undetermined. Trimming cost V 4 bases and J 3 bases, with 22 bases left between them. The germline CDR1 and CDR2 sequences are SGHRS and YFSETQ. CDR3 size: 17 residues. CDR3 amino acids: CASSLDLPSPGDYGYTF. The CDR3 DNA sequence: TGCGCCAGCAGCCTCGACCTCCCCTCTCCCGGAGACTATGGCTACACCTTC. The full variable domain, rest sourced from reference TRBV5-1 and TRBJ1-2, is KAGVTQTPRYLIKTRGQQVTLSCSPISGHRSVSWYQQTPGQGLQFLFEYFSETQRNKGNFPGRFSGRQFSNSRSEMNVSTLELGDSALYLCASSLDLPSPGDYGYTFGSGTRLTVV.

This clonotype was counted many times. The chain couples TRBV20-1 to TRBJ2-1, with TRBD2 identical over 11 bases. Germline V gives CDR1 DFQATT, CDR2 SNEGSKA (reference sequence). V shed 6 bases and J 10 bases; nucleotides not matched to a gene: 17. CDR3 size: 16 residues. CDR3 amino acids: CSARHGGTSGPWEQFF. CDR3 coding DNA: TGCAGTGCCCGTCATGGCGGGACTAGCGGACCATGGGAGCAGTTCTTC.

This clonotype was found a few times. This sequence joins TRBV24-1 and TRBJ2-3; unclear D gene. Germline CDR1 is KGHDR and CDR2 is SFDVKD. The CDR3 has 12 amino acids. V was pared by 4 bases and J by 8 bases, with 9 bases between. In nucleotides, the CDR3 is TGTGCCACCAGTGAGGGCGCCCTTACGCAGTATTTT. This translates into CATSEGALTQYF.

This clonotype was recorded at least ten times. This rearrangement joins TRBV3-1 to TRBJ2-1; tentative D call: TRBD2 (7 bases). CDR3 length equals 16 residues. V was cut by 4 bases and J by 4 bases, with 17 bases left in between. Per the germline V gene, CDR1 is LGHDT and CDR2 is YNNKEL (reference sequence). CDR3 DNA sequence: TGTGCCAGCAGCCCCCTGAGAGGGGGGGTATACAATGAGCAGTTCTTC. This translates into CASSPLRGGVYNEQFF.

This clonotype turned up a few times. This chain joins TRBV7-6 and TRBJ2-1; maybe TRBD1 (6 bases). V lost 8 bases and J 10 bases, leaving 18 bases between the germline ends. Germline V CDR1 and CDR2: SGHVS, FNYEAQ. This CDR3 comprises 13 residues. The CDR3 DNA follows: TGTGCCAGCGAGGACCCTAGTACAGGGGAGCAGTTCTTC. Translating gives CASEDPSTGEQFF.

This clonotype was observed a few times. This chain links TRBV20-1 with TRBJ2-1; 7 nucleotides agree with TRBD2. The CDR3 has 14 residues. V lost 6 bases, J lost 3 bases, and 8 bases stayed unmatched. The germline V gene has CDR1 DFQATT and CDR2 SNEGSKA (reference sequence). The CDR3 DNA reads TGCAGTGCCTCCGGGACTACTCTCTACAATGAGCAGTTCTTC. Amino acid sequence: CSASGTTLYNEQFF.

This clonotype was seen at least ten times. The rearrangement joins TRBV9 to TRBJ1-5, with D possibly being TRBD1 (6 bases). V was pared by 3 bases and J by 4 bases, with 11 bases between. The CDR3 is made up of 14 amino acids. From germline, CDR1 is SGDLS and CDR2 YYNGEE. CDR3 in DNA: TGTGCCAGCAGCGCGGGAGGGGGAAATCAGCCCCAGCATTTT. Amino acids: CASSAGGGNQPQHF.

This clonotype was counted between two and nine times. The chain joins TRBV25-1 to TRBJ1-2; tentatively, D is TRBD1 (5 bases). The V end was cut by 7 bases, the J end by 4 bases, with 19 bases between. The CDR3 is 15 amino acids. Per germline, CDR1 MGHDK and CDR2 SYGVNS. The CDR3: CASNDQSTGLYGYTF. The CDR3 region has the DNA TGTGCCAGCAATGATCAAAGTACAGGACTCTATGGCTACACCTTC.

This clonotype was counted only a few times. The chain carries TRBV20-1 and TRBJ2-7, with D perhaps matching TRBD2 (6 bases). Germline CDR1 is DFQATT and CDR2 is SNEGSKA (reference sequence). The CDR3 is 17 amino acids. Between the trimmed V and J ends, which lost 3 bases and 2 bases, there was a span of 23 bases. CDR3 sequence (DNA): TGCAGTGCTAGGAGGGGTCCGGGGGTAACGGGACCCTACGAGCAGTACTTC. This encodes CSARRGPGVTGPYEQYF.

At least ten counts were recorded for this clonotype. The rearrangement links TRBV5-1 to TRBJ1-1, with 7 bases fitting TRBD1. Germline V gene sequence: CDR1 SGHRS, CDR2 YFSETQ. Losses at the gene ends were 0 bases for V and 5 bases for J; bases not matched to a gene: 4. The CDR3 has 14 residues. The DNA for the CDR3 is TGCGCCAGCAGCTTGGCCAGGGGGGGGACTGAAGCTTTCTTT. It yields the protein CASSLARGGTEAFF.

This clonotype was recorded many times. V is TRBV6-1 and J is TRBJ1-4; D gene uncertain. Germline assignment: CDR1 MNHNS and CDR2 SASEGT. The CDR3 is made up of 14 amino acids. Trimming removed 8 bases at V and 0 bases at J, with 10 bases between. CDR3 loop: CASGGIATNEKLFF. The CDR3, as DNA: TGTGCCAGCGGTGGGATTGCAACTAATGAAAAACTGTTTTTT.

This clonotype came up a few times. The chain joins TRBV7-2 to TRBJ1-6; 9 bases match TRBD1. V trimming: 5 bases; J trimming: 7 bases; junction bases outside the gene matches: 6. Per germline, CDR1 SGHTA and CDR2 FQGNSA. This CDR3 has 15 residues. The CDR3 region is CASSRAQGANSPLHF. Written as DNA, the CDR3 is TGTGCCAGCAGCCGAGCACAGGGGGCGAATTCACCCCTCCACTTT.

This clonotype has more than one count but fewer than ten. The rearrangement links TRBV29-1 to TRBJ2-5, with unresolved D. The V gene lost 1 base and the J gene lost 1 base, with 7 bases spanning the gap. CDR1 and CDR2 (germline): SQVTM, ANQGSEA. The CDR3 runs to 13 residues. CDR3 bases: TGCAGCGTTGAAGCTAAGCTCCAAGAGACCCAGTACTTC. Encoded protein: CSVEAKLQETQYF.

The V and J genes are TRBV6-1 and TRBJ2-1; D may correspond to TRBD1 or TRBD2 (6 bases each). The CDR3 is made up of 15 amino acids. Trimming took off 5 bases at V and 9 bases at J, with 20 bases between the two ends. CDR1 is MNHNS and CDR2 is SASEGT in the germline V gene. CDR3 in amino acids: CASSKFDSEGGEQFF. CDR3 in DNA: TGTGCCAGCAGTAAGTTTGACTCCGAGGGGGGTGAGCAGTTCTTC.

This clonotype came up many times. The CDR3 DNA is TGCAGTGCTCGGACAAACAGGGTTTCTGAAGCTTTCTTT. It yields the protein CSARTNRVSEAFF. V gene TRBV20-1 combines with J gene TRBJ1-1; D is perhaps TRBD1 (6 bases). Germline V CDR1 and CDR2: DFQATT, SNEGSKA (reference sequence). The CDR3 runs to 13 residues. V was pared by 5 bases and J by 6 bases, with 16 bases between.

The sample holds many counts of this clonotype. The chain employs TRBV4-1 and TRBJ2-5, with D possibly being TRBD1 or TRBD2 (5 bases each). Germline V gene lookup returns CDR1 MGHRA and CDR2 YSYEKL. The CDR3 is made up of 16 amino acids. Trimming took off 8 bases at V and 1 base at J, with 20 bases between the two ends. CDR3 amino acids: CASSSGTEIFQETQYF. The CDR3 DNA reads TGCGCCAGCTCTTCGGGGACCGAAATCTTCCAAGAGACCCAGTACTTC.

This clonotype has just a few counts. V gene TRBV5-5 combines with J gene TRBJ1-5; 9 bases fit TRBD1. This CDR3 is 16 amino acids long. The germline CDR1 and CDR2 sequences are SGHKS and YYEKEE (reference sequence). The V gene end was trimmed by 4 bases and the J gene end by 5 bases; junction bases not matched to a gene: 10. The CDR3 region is CASSPGTGRSDQPQHF. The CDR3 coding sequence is TGTGCCAGCAGCCCCGGGACAGGGCGTTCAGATCAGCCCCAGCATTTT.

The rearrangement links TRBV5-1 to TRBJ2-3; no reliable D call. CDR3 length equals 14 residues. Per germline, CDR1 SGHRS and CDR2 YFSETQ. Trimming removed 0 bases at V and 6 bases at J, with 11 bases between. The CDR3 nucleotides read TGCGCCAGCAGCTTGGTCGGTGATCGGGATACGCAGTATTTT. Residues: CASSLVGDRDTQYF.

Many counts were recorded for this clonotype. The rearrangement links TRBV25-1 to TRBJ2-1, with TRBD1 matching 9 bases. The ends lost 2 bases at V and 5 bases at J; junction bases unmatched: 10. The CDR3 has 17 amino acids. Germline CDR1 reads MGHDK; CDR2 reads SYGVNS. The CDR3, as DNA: TGTGCCAGCAGTGAAGTAATCGGGACAGGGTTCGACAATGAGCAGTTCTTC. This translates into CASSEVIGTGFDNEQFF. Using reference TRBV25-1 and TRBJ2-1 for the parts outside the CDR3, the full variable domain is EADIYQTPRYLVIGTGKKITLECSQTMGHDKMYWYQQDPGMELHLIHYSYGVNSTEKGDLSSESTVSRIRTEHFPLTLESARPSHTSQYLCASSEVIGTGFDNEQFFGPGTRLTVL.

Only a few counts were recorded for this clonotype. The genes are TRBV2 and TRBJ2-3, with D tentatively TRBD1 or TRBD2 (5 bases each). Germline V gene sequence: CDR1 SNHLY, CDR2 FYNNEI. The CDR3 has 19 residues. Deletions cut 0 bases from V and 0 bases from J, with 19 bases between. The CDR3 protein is CASSEALRGYPGSTDTQYF. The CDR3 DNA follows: TGTGCCAGCAGTGAAGCGCTTCGGGGCTACCCGGGGAGCACAGATACGCAGTATTTT.